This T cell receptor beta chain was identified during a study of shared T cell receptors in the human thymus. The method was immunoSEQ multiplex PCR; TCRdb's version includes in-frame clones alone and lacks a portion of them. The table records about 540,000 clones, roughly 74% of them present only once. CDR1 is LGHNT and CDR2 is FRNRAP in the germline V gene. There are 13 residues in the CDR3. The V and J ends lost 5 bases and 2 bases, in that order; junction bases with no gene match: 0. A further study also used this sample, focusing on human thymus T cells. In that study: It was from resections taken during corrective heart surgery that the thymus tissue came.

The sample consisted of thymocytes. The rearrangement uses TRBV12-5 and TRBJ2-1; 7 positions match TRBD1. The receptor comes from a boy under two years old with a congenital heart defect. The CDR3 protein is CASGGQAYNEQFF. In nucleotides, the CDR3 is TGTGCTAGTGGTGGACAGGCCTACAATGAGCAGTTCTTC.